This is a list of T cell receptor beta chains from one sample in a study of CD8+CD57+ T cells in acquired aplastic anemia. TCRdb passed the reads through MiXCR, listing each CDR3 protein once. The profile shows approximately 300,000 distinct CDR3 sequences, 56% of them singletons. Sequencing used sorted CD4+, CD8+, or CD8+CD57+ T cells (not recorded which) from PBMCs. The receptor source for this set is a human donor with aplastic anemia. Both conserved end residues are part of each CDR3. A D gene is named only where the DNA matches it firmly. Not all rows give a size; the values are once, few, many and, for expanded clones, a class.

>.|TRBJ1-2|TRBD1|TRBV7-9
TGTGCCAGCAGCTCAGGGACAGGGTGGGATGGCTACACCTTC
CASSSGTGWDGYTF
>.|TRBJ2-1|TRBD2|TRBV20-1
TGCAGTGCGCAATCCGGGACTAGCGGGAGTAATGAGCAGTTCTTC
CSAQSGTSGSNEQFF
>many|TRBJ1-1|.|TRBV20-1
TGCAGTGCTAGTGGAGTGGGGGCGGGAAAATCCCTGAACACTGAAGCTTTCTTT
CSASGVGAGKSLNTEAFF
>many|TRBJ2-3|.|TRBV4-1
TGCGCCAGCAGCCAAGATAGGTCAGGCCCAATTGGTGGTACGCAGTATTTT
CASSQDRSGPIGGTQYF
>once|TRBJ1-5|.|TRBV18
TGTGCCAACTCACTTTCAGTAGGGGTTGGCAATCAGCCCCAGCATTTT
CANSLSVGVGNQPQHF
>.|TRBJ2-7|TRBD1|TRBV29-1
TGCAGCTTGAACCGGGACAGAGAGTGGTACGAGCAGTACTTC
CSLNRDREWYEQYF
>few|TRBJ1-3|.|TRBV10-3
TGTGCCATCAGTGAGCTCCAGGGAAACACCATATATTTT
CAISELQGNTIYF
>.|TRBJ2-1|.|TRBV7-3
TGTGCCAGCAGCTTACAGGGCTTGCGGAGCTCCTACAATGAGCAGTTCTTC
CASSLQGLRSSYNEQFF
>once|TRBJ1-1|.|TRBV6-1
TGTGCCAGCAGGGTAGGGTGGAACACTGAAGCTTTCTTT
CASRVGWNTEAFF
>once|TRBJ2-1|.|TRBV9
TGTGCCAGCAGCGTCGGGTCTGGGAAGTCCTACAATGAGCAGTTCTTC
CASSVGSGKSYNEQFF
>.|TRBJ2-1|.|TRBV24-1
TGTGCCACCAGTGATATAAATGAGCAGTTCTTC
CATSDINEQFF
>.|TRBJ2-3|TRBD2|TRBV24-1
TGTGCCACCAGTGAGATAAGTGGGAGGGCACCCGATACGCAGTATTTT
CATSEISGRAPDTQYF
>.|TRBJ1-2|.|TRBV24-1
TGTGCCACCAGTGAAGGACCCCCGGCCTATGGCTACACCTTC
CATSEGPPAYGYTF
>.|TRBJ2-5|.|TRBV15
TGTGCCACCAGCAGAGAGGGCGGTGAAGAGACCCAGTACTTC
CATSREGGEETQYF
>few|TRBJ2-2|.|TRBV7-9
TGTGCCAGCAGCTTACCGAGGGTAAAGGGGGAGCTGTTTTTT
CASSLPRVKGELFF
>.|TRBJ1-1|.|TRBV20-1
TGCAGTGCTAAAGAAAACTCTGAAGCTTTCTTT
CSAKENSEAFF
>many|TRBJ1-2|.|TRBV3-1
TGTGCCAGCAGCCAATTTGGCGGGGGCGAGAACTATGGCTACACCTTC
CASSQFGGGENYGYTF
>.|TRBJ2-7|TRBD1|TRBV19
TGTGCCAGTAGTAGCTATTCAGGGGGTGGTTTCGAGCAGTACTTC
CASSSYSGGGFEQYF
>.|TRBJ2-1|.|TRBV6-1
TGTGCCATCAGTGATTCGGGGAAGGCCTACAATGAGCAGTTCTTC
CAISDSGKAYNEQFF
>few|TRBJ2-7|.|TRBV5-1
TGCGCCAGCAGCTGGGAGGACAAGCAGTACTTC
CASSWEDKQYF
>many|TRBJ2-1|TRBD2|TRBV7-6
TGTGCCAGCAGCTCCCCCCTAGCGGGAGTCTACAATGAGCAGTTCTTC
CASSSPLAGVYNEQFF
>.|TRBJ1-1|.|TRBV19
TGTGCCAGTAGTTATACCGGGAACACTGAAGCTTTCTTT
CASSYTGNTEAFF
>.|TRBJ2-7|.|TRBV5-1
TGCGCCAGCAGCTTGGTGGGCGGGCCCGAGCAGTACTTC
CASSLVGGPEQYF
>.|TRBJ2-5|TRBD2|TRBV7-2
TGTGCCAGCAGCTCTCGACTAGCGGGAGGTGTGGAGACCCAGTACTTC
CASSSRLAGGVETQYF
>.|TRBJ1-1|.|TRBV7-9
TGTGCCAGCGGCGATATGAACACTGAAGCTTTCTTT
CASGDMNTEAFF
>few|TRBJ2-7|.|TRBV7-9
TGTGCCAGCAGCAAAATAGGGACCGAGCAGTACTTC
CASSKIGTEQYF
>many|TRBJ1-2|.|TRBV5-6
TGTGCCAGCAGCTTGGTCGACAGAAAAGACTATGGCTACACCTTC
CASSLVDRKDYGYTF
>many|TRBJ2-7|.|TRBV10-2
TGCGCCAGCGAGGGTTTCGACGAGCAGTACTTC
CASEGFDEQYF
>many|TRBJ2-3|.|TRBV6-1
TGTGCCAGCAGTGAACGTCCGTCCCACACAGATACGCAGTATTTT
CASSERPSHTDTQYF
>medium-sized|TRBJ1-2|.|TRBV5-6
TGTGCCAGCAGCTTAGTGGGCAGTTCCGACTATGGCTACACCTTC
CASSLVGSSDYGYTF
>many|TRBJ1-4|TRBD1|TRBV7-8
TGTGCCAGCAGCTTAGGAACCAGGGGGGCTGGAAAACTGTTTTTT
CASSLGTRGAGKLFF
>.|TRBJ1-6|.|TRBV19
TGTGCCAGTAGTACCCAAAGACAGGCTTCAGTACTCCACTTT
CASSTQRQASVLHF
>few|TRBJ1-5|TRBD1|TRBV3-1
TGTGCCAGCAGCCCCTTTTCAACAGGGGGTAGCCAGCCCCAGCATTTT
CASSPFSTGGSQPQHF
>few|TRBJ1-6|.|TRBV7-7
TGTGCTAGCAGCTTAGCCCAGCTTGCACCCCTCCACTTT
CASSLAQLAPLHF
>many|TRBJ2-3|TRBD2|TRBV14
TGTGCCAGCAGCCAGTGGGGACTAGGCACAGATACGCAGTATTTT
CASSQWGLGTDTQYF
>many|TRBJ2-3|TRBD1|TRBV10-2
TGCGCCACCTCAGACAGGGCCATTTCTAGCACAGATACGCAGTATTTT
CATSDRAISSTDTQYF
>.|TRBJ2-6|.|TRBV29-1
TGCAGCGCCAGTGAAGAGGCGCGCTCTGGGGCCAACGTCCTGACTTTC
CSASEEARSGANVLTF
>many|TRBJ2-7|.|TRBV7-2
TGTGCCAGCAGCTTTACAGGGTTTTCCTTCTACGAGCAGTACTTC
CASSFTGFSFYEQYF
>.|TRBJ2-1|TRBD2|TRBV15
TGTGCCACCAGCAGAGAAATTAGCGGGTATAGTGAGCAGTTCTTC
CATSREISGYSEQFF
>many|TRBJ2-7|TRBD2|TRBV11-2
TGTGCCAGCAGCCGGGGGACTAGCGGGCCTAGCTCCTACGAGCAGTACTTC
CASSRGTSGPSSYEQYF
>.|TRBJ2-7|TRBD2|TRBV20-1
TGCAGTGCTAGAGATGTTAGCGGGAGATCCTACGAGCAGTACTTC
CSARDVSGRSYEQYF
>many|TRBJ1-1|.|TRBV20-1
TGCAGTGCTAGACCCGGACGGATGAACACTGAAGCTTTCTTT
CSARPGRMNTEAFF